This passage covers 23 T cell receptor beta chains from one sample sequenced in a study of CD8+ T cells in alopecia areata. Extracted from the samples, RNA was reverse transcribed into cDNA to serve as the sequencing template. The data were produced by immunoSEQ multiplex PCR, yet TCRdb's version contains in-frame clones alone and is incomplete. The data show 140,000 or so clones, with around two thirds seen just once and about 38% held by the top ten. Sequences were obtained from CD8+ T cells sorted from blood. The receptor source for this set is a human donor in good health.

In its sample, this clone was seen a few times. The V and J genes are TRBV19 and TRBJ2-7, with D unresolved. Trimming removed 5 bases from V and 3 bases from J, with 11 bases in between. The CDR3 loop spans 13 amino acids. Germline assignment: CDR1 LNHDA and CDR2 SQIVND (reference sequence). The CDR3 DNA sequence: TGTGCCAGTAGTGACTCCCGATACTACGAGCAGTACTTC. This codes for CASSDSRYYEQYF. Full variable domain (missing parts from reference TRBV19 and TRBJ2-7): DGGITQSPKYLFRKEGQNVTLSCEQNLNHDAMYWYRQDPGQGLRLIYYSQIVNDFQKGDIAEGYSVSREKKESFPLTVTSAQKNPTAFYLCASSDSRYYEQYFGPGTRLTVT.

This rearrangement joins TRBV27 to TRBJ2-1, with a tentative D call TRBD2 (6 bases). The CDR3 sequence is 17 residues long. Looked up from germline, CDR1 is MNHEY and CDR2 is SMNVEV (reference sequence). V was pared by 4 bases and J by 2 bases, with 18 bases between. The CDR3 here is CASSSQGGGFAYNEQFF. The CDR3 DNA sequence: TGTGCCAGCAGTTCCCAGGGAGGCGGCTTTGCCTACAATGAGCAGTTCTTC.

This rearrangement joins TRBV29-1 to TRBJ2-1; TRBD1 is a possible D gene (5 bases). This CDR3 contains 13 residues. The ends were cut back, 6 bases at V and 2 bases at J, with 11 bases in the middle. The germline V gene has CDR1 SQVTM and CDR2 ANQGSEA. The chain's CDR3 is CSVTGSAYNEQFF. CDR3 nucleotide sequence: TGCAGCGTCACAGGAAGCGCCTACAATGAGCAGTTCTTC.

The chain links TRBV14 to TRBJ2-7; unclear D gene. The germline CDR1 and CDR2 sequences are SGHDN and FVKESK. The germline V and J ends were trimmed by 3 bases and 4 bases, with 7 bases remaining between them. This CDR3 is 12 amino acids long. The CDR3 bases are TGTGCCAGCAGCCATACCATTTACGAGCAGTACTTC. Its protein is CASSHTIYEQYF.

This rearrangement joins TRBV5-6 to TRBJ2-7; TRBD2 agrees at 10 bases. Germline values: CDR1 SGHDT, CDR2 YYEEEE. This CDR3 contains 16 residues. V trimming: 0 bases; J trimming: 6 bases; junction bases outside the gene matches: 9. Written as DNA, the CDR3 is TGTGCCAGCAGCTTGGCCCCCCTAGCGGGAGTGCGCGAGCAGTACTTC. It encodes CASSLAPLAGVREQYF.

This rearrangement joins TRBV25-1 to TRBJ2-1; tentatively, D is TRBD1 or TRBD2 (5 bases each). Germline values: CDR1 MGHDK, CDR2 SYGVNS. V was clipped by 3 bases and J by 4 bases, with 10 bases between them. The CDR3 runs 14 residues. The CDR3, as DNA: TGTGCCAGCAGTGACGACTGGGGGTACAATGAGCAGTTCTTC. Amino acid sequence: CASSDDWGYNEQFF.

This clone was picked up a small number of times. This sequence joins TRBV13 and TRBJ1-1; the D gene is possibly TRBD1 (6 bases). CDR3 length: 14 amino acids. V lost 2 bases, J lost 4 bases, and 11 bases lay in between. Germline CDR1 and CDR2: PRHDT and FYEKMQ (reference sequence). The chain's CDR3 is CASSLRGQGTEAFF. The CDR3 DNA reads as TGTGCCAGCAGCTTACGGGGGCAGGGCACTGAAGCTTTCTTT.

The rearrangement uses TRBV27 and TRBJ2-7; D is unclear. Germline V gene lookup returns CDR1 MNHEY and CDR2 SMNVEV (reference sequence). The CDR3 has 13 amino acids. The V end lost 1 base, the J end lost 5 bases, and 9 bases lay between the germline ends. The DNA of the CDR3 is TGTGCCAGCAGTTTATGGGTTTCCCACGAGCAGTACTTC. Protein product: CASSLWVSHEQYF.

J is TRBJ2-7 and V is TRBV7-9, with 7 bases aligning to TRBD1. CDR1 is SEHNR, CDR2 FQNEAQ, per germline (reference sequence). The CDR3 length is 12 residues. After removal of 6 bases from V and 5 bases from J, the junction contained 4 bases not matched to a gene. As DNA, the CDR3 is TGTGCCAGCAGAACTGACAGGGACGAGCAGTACTTC. Translated, it gives CASRTDRDEQYF.

DNA of the CDR3: TGTGCCAGCAGCTTAGCGCGCGTGTCCCCCCACTTCTACGAGCAGTACTTC. This translates into CASSLARVSPHFYEQYF. The chain carries TRBV7-9 and TRBJ2-7; no clear D gene. Germline assignment: CDR1 SEHNR and CDR2 FQNEAQ (reference sequence). The length of the CDR3 is 17 residues. Trimming stripped 0 bases from V and 3 bases from J, with 18 bases between.

Notes on this clone: The sample contains more than one DNA sequence encoding this CDR3. The chain is built from TRBV27 and TRBJ2-7; no clear D gene. This CDR3 has 14 residues. The V gene's germline CDR1 is MNHEY and CDR2 SMNVEV (reference sequence). V lost 2 bases to trimming and J lost 0 bases, with 8 bases between them. CDR3 DNA: TGTGCCAGCAGTTTAAGTTTCGGCTCCTACGAGCAGTACTTC. This translates into CASSLSFGSYEQYF.

J is TRBJ1-1 and V is TRBV30; the D is unclear. The CDR3 is made up of 16 amino acids. The germline V gene has CDR1 GTSNPN and CDR2 SVGIG (reference sequence). Trimming took 3 bases from V and 3 from J, leaving 20 bases between them. CDR3 sequence reads: CAWRVSFRQRDTEAFF. The CDR3 region has the DNA TGTGCCTGGAGGGTAAGTTTTCGGCAGAGGGACACTGAAGCTTTCTTT.

The J gene is TRBJ2-7, the V gene TRBV29-1, with TRBD2 matching 8 bases. CDR1 is SQVTM, CDR2 ANQGSEA, per germline. Germline trimming cut 3 bases from V and 0 bases from J; bases unmatched to any gene: 7. The CDR3 runs 15 residues. The CDR3 is CSVDGASGSSYEQYF. CDR3 bases: TGCAGCGTTGATGGGGCTAGCGGGTCCTCCTACGAGCAGTACTTC.

The chain joins TRBV7-6 to TRBJ2-7, with TRBD1 identical over 8 bases. Germline V gene sequence: CDR1 SGHVS, CDR2 FNYEAQ. The CDR3 sequence is 14 residues long. With V trimmed by 1 base and J by 11 bases, 10 bases remained unmatched. The CDR3 here is CASSLGADREIKYF. As DNA, the CDR3 is TGTGCCAGCAGCTTAGGTGCGGACAGGGAAATTAAGTACTTC.

The J gene is TRBJ2-7, the V gene TRBV5-1; no firm D call. V was trimmed by 1 base and J by 5 bases, leaving 10 bases between them. In germline, CDR1 is SGHRS, CDR2 YFSETQ. The CDR3 sequence is 13 residues long. CDR3: CASSLQGFHEQYF. The DNA for the CDR3 is TGCGCCAGCAGCTTGCAAGGTTTCCACGAGCAGTACTTC.

The J gene is TRBJ2-2, the V gene TRBV6-4, with TRBD2 matching 14 bases. The length of the CDR3 is 18 residues. Trimming took 0 bases from V and 0 from J; bases not matched to a gene: 0. Germline values: CDR1 MRHNA, CDR2 SNTAGT. Written as DNA, the CDR3 is TGTGCCAGCAGTGACTCGACTAGCGGGAGGGCGAACACCGGGGAGCTGTTTTTT. Protein: CASSDSTSGRANTGELFF.

The chain recombines TRBV29-1 with TRBJ2-1, with TRBD1 as a possible D gene (6 bases). V was trimmed by 4 bases and J by 5 bases, leaving 12 bases between them. The CDR3 is 13 residues long. The germline V gene has CDR1 SQVTM and CDR2 ANQGSEA. CDR3 residues: CSVVWQGNNEQFF. CDR3 in DNA: TGCAGCGTTGTATGGCAGGGGAACAATGAGCAGTTCTTC.

The chain couples TRBV29-1 to TRBJ1-1; perhaps TRBD1 as D (5 bases). Deletions cut 2 bases from V and 11 bases from J, with 12 bases between. CDR1 is SQVTM and CDR2 is ANQGSEA in the germline V gene. CDR3 size: 11 residues. Written as DNA, the CDR3 is TGCAGCGTTGAAACGCGCCGGGGGGCTTTCTTT. It yields the protein CSVETRRGAFF.

This clone was seen only a few times. The V call is TRBV7-9, the J call TRBJ1-1; 8 nucleotides line up with TRBD1. The CDR3 is 12 amino acids. Germline V gene sequence: CDR1 SEHNR, CDR2 FQNEAQ (reference sequence). The trim removed 6 bases at V and 11 bases at J, leaving 8 bases unmatched. CDR3: CASRHGQGDAFF. In nucleotides, the CDR3 is TGTGCCAGCAGACACGGACAGGGTGATGCTTTCTTT.

This clone was seen more than once but under ten times. V usage is TRBV19 and J usage is TRBJ2-3, with 8 nucleotides matching TRBD2. The CDR3 spans 14 residues. Losses at the gene ends were 3 bases for V and 5 bases for J; bases not matched to a gene: 4. In germline, CDR1 is LNHDA, CDR2 SQIVND (reference sequence). CDR3 in amino acids: CASSIGAGEDTQYF. The CDR3 nucleotides read TGTGCCAGTAGTATTGGAGCGGGAGAAGATACGCAGTATTTT.

J is TRBJ2-6 and V is TRBV29-1; D uncertain. The CDR3 length is 15 residues. Germline-derived CDR1 and CDR2 are SQVTM and ANQGSEA. The germline V and J ends were trimmed by 5 bases and 4 bases, with 15 bases remaining between them. CDR3 nucleotides: TGCAGCGTTCCCACCGTGGCGAGCGGGGCCAACGTCCTGACTTTC. The encoded protein is CSVPTVASGANVLTF.

V usage is TRBV5-6 and J usage is TRBJ2-7; D is unresolved. The germline V and J ends were trimmed by 1 base and 0 bases, with 8 bases remaining between them. Germline V CDR1 and CDR2: SGHDT, YYEEEE. This CDR3 contains 14 residues. CDR3: CASSLSPGSYEQYF. In nucleotides, the CDR3 is TGTGCCAGCAGCTTGTCTCCGGGCTCCTACGAGCAGTACTTC. The whole variable domain, remainder taken from reference TRBV5-6 and TRBJ2-7, is DAGVTQSPTHLIKTRGQQVTLRCSPKSGHDTVSWYQQALGQGPQFIFQYYEEEERQRGNFPDRFSGHQFPNYSSELNVNALLLGDSALYLCASSLSPGSYEQYFGPGTRLTVT.

Only one count was recorded for this clone. V and J are TRBV25-1 and TRBJ2-1; unclear D gene. CDR1 and CDR2 from the germline V gene are MGHDK and SYGVNS. With 2 bases removed from V and 5 bases from J, the gap between germline ends came to 10 bases. CDR3 length: 14 amino acids. In DNA form, the CDR3 reads TGTGCCAGCAGTGAAGAGGATCGGAACAATGAGCAGTTCTTC. This codes for CASSEEDRNNEQFF.